The 14 T cell receptor beta chains presented below share a single source sample, sequenced in a study of blood T cells in healthy people across ages. The use of a sample-barcoded 5' primer and a J-beta primer mix characterized a second PCR of roughly 7 to 12 cycles. One entry per CDR3 protein results from TCRdb running MiXCR on the 5' RACE reads. This table has about 1.8 million distinct CDR3 sequences, about 50% appearing once. The sequencing sample was made of blood. These receptors were obtained from a woman aged 35 to 49 in good health.

This clonotype appeared a few times. This chain uses TRBV5-1 with TRBJ2-1, with D tentatively TRBD2 (5 bases). This CDR3 has 16 amino acids. CDR1 and CDR2 from the germline V gene are SGHRS and YFSETQ. Between the trimmed V and J ends, which lost 4 bases and 0 bases, there was a span of 14 bases. The CDR3 region has the DNA TGCGCCAGCAGCCCGGCTTTCGGGGTCTCCTACAATGAGCAGTTCTTC. This sequence encodes CASSPAFGVSYNEQFF. The full variable domain, in which reference TRBV5-1 and TRBJ2-1 provide the parts outside the CDR3, is KAGVTQTPRYLIKTRGQQVTLSCSPISGHRSVSWYQQTPGQGLQFLFEYFSETQRNKGNFPGRFSGRQFSNSRSEMNVSTLELGDSALYLCASSPAFGVSYNEQFFGPGTRLTVL.

The chain links TRBV7-2 to TRBJ2-3, with D perhaps TRBD1 or TRBD2 (5 bases each). Trimming shortened V by 5 bases and J by 7 bases, and 13 bases separated the two germline ends. From germline, CDR1 is SGHTA and CDR2 FQGNSA. CDR3 length: 13 amino acids. The DNA of the CDR3 is TGTGCCAGCAGCGATCACGAGGGGTATACGCAGTATTTT. Translating gives CASSDHEGYTQYF.

This clonotype was seen only once. The gene calls are TRBV9 and TRBJ2-3; TRBD1 agrees at 9 bases. V was clipped by 5 bases and J by 6 bases; unmatched bases: 10. The CDR3 length is 15 residues. CDR1 and CDR2 from the germline V gene are SGDLS and YYNGEE. As DNA, the CDR3 is TGTGCCAGCAGTGTACAGGGGGCGCGGAGTGATACGCAGTATTTT. It translates to CASSVQGARSDTQYF.

This clonotype was counted once. The chain couples TRBV5-5 to TRBJ2-2; D gene unclear. This CDR3 region has 15 residues. Germline CDR1 and CDR2: SGHKS and YYEKEE (reference sequence). V was trimmed by 4 bases and J by 6 bases, leaving 16 bases between them. The CDR3 is CASSPSDPLAGELFF. Written as DNA, the CDR3 is TGTGCCAGCAGCCCATCCGACCCCCTCGCCGGGGAGCTGTTTTTT.

This clonotype has a handful of counts. This chain connects TRBV27 to TRBJ2-5; 14 nucleotides match TRBD2. Per the germline V gene, CDR1 is MNHEY and CDR2 is SMNVEV (reference sequence). V gave up 7 bases and J gave up 5 bases; unmatched junction bases: 15. This CDR3 region has 18 residues. The CDR3 here is CASTGGRLAGGPGETQYF. CDR3 sequence (DNA): TGTGCCAGCACTGGTGGTAGACTAGCGGGGGGGCCAGGGGAGACCCAGTACTTC.

This chain links TRBV20-1 with TRBJ1-4; D is ambiguous. Germline V gene data show CDR1 as DFQATT and CDR2 as SNEGSKA (reference sequence). The CDR3 is 15 amino acids. V gave up 0 bases and J gave up 8 bases, with 16 bases separating them. CDR3 nucleotide sequence: TGCAGTGCTAGAGATTTTCGAACGGTTGGGGAAAAACTGTTTTTT. As protein: CSARDFRTVGEKLFF.

Note on this clonotype: The conserved closing phenylalanine or tryptophan is absent in this CDR3, likely reflecting a read error. J is TRBJ2-7 and V is TRBV6-2 or TRBV6-3; unclear D gene. Per the germline V gene, CDR1 is MNHEY and CDR2 is SVGEGT. The V and J ends lost 6 bases and 2 bases respectively, with 8 bases between them. This CDR3 contains 12 residues. In DNA form, the CDR3 reads TGTGCCAGCAGCGACACCACCTACGAGCAGTACTTG. As protein: CASSDTTYEQYL.

This rearrangement joins TRBV20-1 to TRBJ1-1; TRBD1 agrees at 7 bases. The germline CDR1 and CDR2 sequences are DFQATT and SNEGSKA (reference sequence). The CDR3 consists of 13 residues. V was pared by 6 bases and J by 6 bases, with 10 bases of the junction left unmatched. CDR3 residues: CSATTGAGAEAFF. Written as DNA, the CDR3 is TGCAGTGCAACCACAGGGGCCGGGGCTGAAGCTTTCTTT.

The CDR3 DNA follows: TGTGCCAGCTTTGACAGGGGGCCAGATACGCAGTATTTT. Translating it yields CASFDRGPDTQYF. The gene calls are TRBV6-5 and TRBJ2-3, with TRBD1 matching over 10 bases. CDR1 is MNHEY and CDR2 is SVGAGI in the germline V gene. After removal of 8 bases from V and 4 bases from J, the junction contained 3 bases not matched to a gene. The CDR3 length is 13 residues.

The genes are TRBV7-2 and TRBJ1-4; D call uncertain. The CDR3 has 12 amino acids. Per germline, CDR1 SGHTA and CDR2 FQGNSA. The germline V and J ends were trimmed by 1 base and 8 bases, with 5 bases remaining between them. CDR3 loop: CASSLDREKLFF. CDR3 bases: TGTGCCAGCAGCTTAGATAGGGAAAAACTGTTTTTT.

The chain carries TRBV3-1 and TRBJ1-2, with D hard to call. Between the trimmed V and J ends, which lost 5 bases and 3 bases, there was a span of 13 bases. Germline assignment: CDR1 LGHDT and CDR2 YNNKEL (reference sequence). The CDR3 totals 14 residues. The chain's CDR3 is CASSAHSGHYGYTF. The CDR3 DNA is TGTGCCAGCAGCGCCCACTCAGGCCACTATGGCTACACCTTC.

This clonotype is a singleton in its sample. The junction departs from germline at one end; a sequencing error may be responsible. The CDR3 sequence is CAGSLGRANNEQFF. The DNA of the CDR3 is TGTGCCGGCAGCTTAGGGAGGGCGAATAATGAGCAGTTCTTC. The V and J genes are TRBV11-1 and TRBJ2-1, with 7 positions matching TRBD2. The CDR3 is made up of 14 amino acids. CDR1 SGHAT and CDR2 FQDESV come from the germline V gene (reference sequence).

The gene calls are TRBV20-1 and TRBJ1-5; D is undetermined. The CDR3 is 14 amino acids. In germline, CDR1 is DFQATT, CDR2 SNEGSKA (reference sequence). The germline V and J ends were trimmed by 3 bases and 1 base, with 10 bases remaining between them. In DNA, the CDR3 is TGCAGTGCTAGGAAAGGGTTGAGCAATCAGCCCCAGCATTTT. Protein: CSARKGLSNQPQHF.

The V gene is TRBV6-1, the J gene TRBJ2-7, with D perhaps TRBD1 (6 bases). V shed 7 bases and J shed 5 bases, with 21 bases lying between them. Germline V lookup: CDR1 MNHNS, CDR2 SASEGT. The CDR3 sequence is 15 residues long. CDR3: CASIGTGTPRHEQYF. DNA for the CDR3: TGTGCCAGCATCGGAACCGGGACACCTAGGCACGAGCAGTACTTC.